The 24 T cell receptor beta chains below come from one sample, sequenced in a study of blood T cells in healthy people across ages. PCR was performed a second time for 7 to 11 cycles using a sample-barcoded 5' primer and a J-beta primer mix. One entry per CDR3 protein, called by TCRdb with MiXCR from the 5' RACE reads. This table has a few hundred thousand distinct CDR3 sequences, roughly a quarter appearing once. The same sample was also used in a study of T cells of mothers and their children.

Sequencing input: blood. Receptors were obtained from a boy between 2 and 10 years old in good health.

The genes are TRBV7-2 and TRBJ2-7, with D possibly matching TRBD1 (6 bases). Germline CDR1 reads SGHTA; CDR2 reads FQGNSA. Between the trimmed V and J ends, which lost 2 bases and 7 bases, there was a span of 15 bases. CDR3 length: 14 amino acids. CDR3 in DNA: TGTGCCAGCAGCTTAAGACAGGTTTTCGGAGAGCAGTACTTC. It specifies CASSLRQVFGEQYF.

This clonotype was picked up a small number of times. The V call is TRBV20-1, the J call TRBJ2-1; possible D gene TRBD2, 6 bases. The J call may be incorrect, as the DNA end agrees better with TRBJ2-5. The germline CDR1 and CDR2 sequences are DFQATT and SNEGSKA (reference sequence). The CDR3 contains 14 residues. As DNA, the CDR3 is TGCAGTGCTCCAGCGGGCGAGGGCCACAGGACCCAGTACTTC. It is translated as CSAPAGEGHRTQYF.

The rearrangement joins TRBV12-3 or TRBV12-4 to TRBJ2-3; D is undetermined. The CDR3 covers 14 residues. Trimming left V 3 bases short and J 2 bases short, with 9 bases between. CDR3 DNA: TGTGCCAGCAGTTTCACCAGAATCACAGATACGCAGTATTTT. This sequence encodes CASSFTRITDTQYF.

The chain has TRBV18 and TRBJ2-7, with 10 bases matching TRBD2. This CDR3 has 14 amino acids. Losses at the gene ends were 2 bases for V and 7 bases for J; bases not matched to a gene: 5. The germline CDR1 and CDR2 sequences are KGHSH and LQKENI. The CDR3 reads CASSPRLAGEEQYF. For the CDR3, the DNA is TGTGCCAGCTCACCAAGGCTAGCGGGAGAGGAGCAGTACTTC.

The rearrangement joins TRBV6-6 to TRBJ1-2; D is uncertain. The CDR3 runs to 14 residues. Trimming pared 7 bases from V and 3 bases from J, leaving 15 bases between. Germline loops: CDR1 MNHNY, CDR2 SVGAGI (reference sequence). CDR3 loop: CASNPGPSYYGYTF. CDR3 sequence (DNA): TGTGCCAGCAACCCCGGGCCTTCCTACTATGGCTACACCTTC.

This chain connects TRBV21-1 to TRBJ2-1; the table calls TRBD1, which could not be checked here. TRBV21-1 is an annotated pseudogene. CDR3 length equals 14 residues. The CDR3 DNA is TGTGCCAGGGGGGAGCGGCTACCTTACAATGAGCAGTTCTTC. This encodes CARGERLPYNEQFF.

This sequence joins TRBV4-3 and TRBJ1-5; no firm D call. Trimming cost V 0 bases and J 4 bases, with 7 bases left between them. Germline V gives CDR1 LGHNA, CDR2 YSLEER. The CDR3 loop spans 14 amino acids. This chain's CDR3 is CASSQEFGNQPQHF. The CDR3 bases are TGCGCCAGCAGCCAAGAATTCGGGAATCAGCCCCAGCATTTT.

V gene TRBV10-3 combines with J gene TRBJ1-2; a possible D gene is TRBD1 (6 bases). V shed 0 bases and J shed 8 bases, with 10 bases lying between them. The CDR3 consists of 13 residues. Germline V lookup: CDR1 ENHRY, CDR2 SYGVKD. The CDR3 sequence: CAISESRGEGYTF. The DNA for the CDR3 is TGTGCCATCAGTGAGTCCAGGGGAGAGGGCTACACCTTC.

The CDR3 protein is CSVESPDGSPEQYF. CDR3 coding DNA: TGCAGCGTTGAAAGTCCGGACGGCAGCCCCGAGCAGTACTTC. The V call is TRBV29-1, the J call TRBJ2-7; D not certain. Germline assignment: CDR1 SQVTM and CDR2 ANQGSEA. The CDR3 contains 14 residues. V was clipped by 2 bases and J by 6 bases, with 17 bases between them.

This clonotype has more than one count but fewer than ten. This chain joins TRBV20-1 and TRBJ2-2, with D uncertain. Deletions cut 1 base from V and 4 bases from J, with 10 bases between. Germline-derived CDR1 and CDR2 are DFQATT and SNEGSKA (reference sequence). The CDR3 totals 14 residues. CDR3 loop: CSARGPSRTGELFF. The DNA for the CDR3 is TGCAGTGCTAGAGGCCCCTCTCGCACCGGGGAGCTGTTTTTT.

This chain uses TRBV7-3 with TRBJ2-2, with TRBD2 matching 11 bases. Trimming cost V 5 bases and J 4 bases; bases outside gene matches: 9. Germline CDR1 SGHTA, CDR2 FQGTGA. The CDR3 spans 17 residues. The CDR3 protein is CASSQSLAGGITGELFF. The CDR3 coding sequence is TGTGCCAGCAGCCAATCTCTAGCGGGGGGTATCACCGGGGAGCTGTTTTTT.

This clonotype was counted only a few times. The chain uses TRBV7-9 and TRBJ2-3; TRBD2 aligns across 7 bases. The CDR3 loop spans 16 amino acids. The V and J ends lost 0 bases and 5 bases, in that order; junction bases with no gene match: 8. Germline V gives CDR1 SEHNR, CDR2 FQNEAQ (reference sequence). CDR3 amino acids: CASSLAMASGEDTQYF. CDR3 in DNA: TGTGCCAGCAGCTTAGCTATGGCTAGCGGAGAAGATACGCAGTATTTT.

As to this clonotype: The junction shows a germline mismatch at one end, possibly a read error. The gene calls are TRBV4-2 and TRBJ2-5; D tentatively reads TRBD1 or TRBD2 (5 bases each). The CDR3 runs 12 residues. Germline values: CDR1 LGHNA, CDR2 YNFKEQ. This CDR3 reads CASSQSGAPVPF. The CDR3 DNA reads TGTGCCAGCAGCCAATCCGGGGCCCCTGTTCCCTTC.

V is TRBV13 and J is TRBJ2-5, with 13 bases identical to TRBD2. The DNA end is a closer match to TRBJ2-7, so the J assignment may be wrong. The CDR3 has 16 residues. Germline V gene data show CDR1 as PRHDT and CDR2 as FYEKMQ (reference sequence). CDR3: CASSSLTSGGLYEQYF. In DNA form, the CDR3 reads TGTGCCAGCAGCTCCTTGACTAGCGGGGGGCTTTACGAGCAGTACTTC.

To note about this clonotype: Given a much more abundant clone one base away, this may be a read error. V and J are TRBV7-2 and TRBJ2-5, with D tentatively TRBD2 (6 bases). The CDR3 is 15 amino acids. Germline CDR1 reads SGHTA; CDR2 reads FQGNSA. CDR3 protein: CACSLGGLLQETQYF. CDR3 sequence (DNA): TGTGCCTGCAGCTTAGGAGGGCTCCTCCAAGAGACCCAGTACTTC. The full variable domain, in which reference TRBV7-2 and TRBJ2-5 provide the parts outside the CDR3, is GAGVSQSPSNKVTEKGKDVELRCDPISGHTALYWYRQSLGQGLEFLIYFQGNSAPDKSGLPSDRFSAERTGGSVSTLTIQRTQQEDSAVYLCACSLGGLLQETQYFGPGTRLLVL.

This chain uses TRBV10-3 with TRBJ2-2; D is perhaps TRBD2 (6 bases). Germline V lookup: CDR1 ENHRY, CDR2 SYGVKD. The ends were cut back, 10 bases at V and 0 bases at J, with 12 bases in the middle. The CDR3 totals 14 residues. In DNA, the CDR3 is TGTGCCACCCGGGACTTTACGAACACCGGGGAGCTGTTTTTT. Amino acids: CATRDFTNTGELFF.

The CDR3 DNA reads as TGTGCCAGCAGCCAAGATATAACTAGCGGGGGCTACGAGCAGTACTTC. Residues: CASSQDITSGGYEQYF. The chain uses TRBV4-2 and TRBJ2-7, with 11 nucleotides matching TRBD2. Trimming at V came to 0 bases and at J to 3 bases, leaving 4 bases not matched to a gene. CDR1 and CDR2 from the germline V gene are LGHNA and YNFKEQ. The CDR3 consists of 16 residues.

This chain links TRBV7-6 with TRBJ2-7; 7 nucleotides agree with TRBD2. This CDR3 has 13 residues. In germline, CDR1 is SGHVS, CDR2 FNYEAQ. V gave up 4 bases and J gave up 6 bases; unmatched junction bases: 6. The CDR3 spells CASSSRETGEQYF. CDR3 in DNA: TGTGCCAGCAGCTCGCGGGAGACGGGCGAGCAGTACTTC.

In its sample, this clonotype was seen a few times. This chain links TRBV10-3 with TRBJ1-1; 7 nucleotides match TRBD1. The CDR3 covers 14 residues. Germline V lookup: CDR1 ENHRY, CDR2 SYGVKD. V lost 6 bases, J lost 4 bases, and 8 bases stayed unmatched. CDR3 coding DNA: TGTGCCATCAGGGCAGACAGGGTAGGCACTGAAGCTTTCTTT. Amino acids: CAIRADRVGTEAFF.

The chain recombines TRBV12-3 or TRBV12-4 with TRBJ2-1; the D is unclear. The CDR3 is 13 amino acids. Deletions cut 8 bases from V and 6 bases from J, with 14 bases between. The CDR3 spells CASVPGPPNEQFF. The CDR3 bases are TGTGCCAGCGTTCCAGGACCCCCCAATGAGCAGTTCTTC.

This clonotype was counted only a few times. The chain recombines TRBV6-5 with TRBJ2-5, with D possibly TRBD2 on 7 matching bases. The germline gives CDR1 MNHEY, CDR2 SVGAGI. The CDR3 sequence is 12 residues long. With 7 bases removed from V and 5 bases from J, the gap between germline ends came to 11 bases. The CDR3 loop is CASTGRGETQYF. CDR3 bases: TGTGCCAGCACTGGGAGGGGGGAGACCCAGTACTTC.

The rearrangement joins TRBV4-1 to TRBJ2-3; 9 bases align to TRBD2. Unmatched junction bases numbered 10, after V lost 2 bases and J lost 1 base. The CDR3 runs 18 residues. Germline V CDR1 and CDR2: MGHRA, YSYEKL. This CDR3 reads CASSQRLMRGGRTDTQYF. The DNA of the CDR3 is TGCGCCAGCAGCCAACGCCTAATGCGGGGGGGCCGCACAGATACGCAGTATTTT.

V usage is TRBV21-1 and J usage is TRBJ2-3; the DNA was not used to check the table's D call, TRBD2. TRBV21-1 represents a pseudogene. The length of the CDR3 is 14 residues. The DNA of the CDR3 is TGTGCCAGCAGCAAGGTGGGGAGTCCAGATACGCAGTATTTT. This translates into CASSKVGSPDTQYF.

J is TRBJ1-2 and V is TRBV15; D perhaps matches TRBD1 (5 bases). CDR3 length: 14 residues. Trimming removed 0 bases from V and 6 bases from J, with 11 bases in between. Germline V gene data show CDR1 as LNHNV and CDR2 as YYDKDF (reference sequence). DNA for the CDR3: TGTGCCACCAGCAGAGATGGGGGTCCTAATGGCTACACCTTC. It specifies CATSRDGGPNGYTF.